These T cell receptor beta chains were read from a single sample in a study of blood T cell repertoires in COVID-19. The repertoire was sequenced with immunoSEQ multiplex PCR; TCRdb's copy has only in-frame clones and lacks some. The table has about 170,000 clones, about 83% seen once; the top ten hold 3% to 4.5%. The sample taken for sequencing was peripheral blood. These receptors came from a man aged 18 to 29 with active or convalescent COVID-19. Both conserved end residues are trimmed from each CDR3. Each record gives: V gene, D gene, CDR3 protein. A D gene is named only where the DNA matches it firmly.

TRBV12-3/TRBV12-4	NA	ASSLDYGYGYT
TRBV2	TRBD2	ASKATSGGLTQY
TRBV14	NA	ASSPSGGYYEQY
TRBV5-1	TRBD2	ASSYRLASYQETQY
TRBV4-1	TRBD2	ASRTGTSLNTGELF
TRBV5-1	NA	ASTRGGVRTEAF
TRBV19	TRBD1	ASSDPPGTVNSPLH
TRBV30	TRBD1	AWTHGTGDEKLF
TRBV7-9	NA	ASSLAREKLF
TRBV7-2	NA	ASSARTHQNTGELF
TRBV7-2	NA	ASSSFGGGQPQH
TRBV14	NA	ASSQGDGRAAF
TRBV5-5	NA	ASSLLFGGDRGYEQY
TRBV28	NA	ATSQELDNYGYT
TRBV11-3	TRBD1	ASSSRTGTGTEAF
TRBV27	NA	ATSFAENNSPLH
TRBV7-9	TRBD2	ASSLVSGSTDTQY
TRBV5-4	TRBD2	ASSPGGTSVSTDTQY
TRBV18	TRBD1	ASSRGTGGNEKLF
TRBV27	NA	ASSRRGTNEKLF
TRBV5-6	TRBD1	ASSLGDRDEKLF
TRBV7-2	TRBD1	ASSRDRGQNQPQH
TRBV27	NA	ASSGGGNSGTEAF
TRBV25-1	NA	ASSDYQGMSYEQY
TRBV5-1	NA	ASSLWNGDQETQY
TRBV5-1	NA	ASSLGGGRGQETQY
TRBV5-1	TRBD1	ASSWDRLNTEAF
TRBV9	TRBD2	ASSSDVGLAGVGDTQY
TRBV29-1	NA	SVGEAGGYT
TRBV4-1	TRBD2	ASSQVASGNYNEQF
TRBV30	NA	AWSHRENTEAF
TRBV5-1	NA	ASSLGAGIPQETQY
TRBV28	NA	ASSLPIDTYGYT
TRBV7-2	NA	ASTSLGATNEKLF
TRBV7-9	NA	ASSLSVGGRSEKLF
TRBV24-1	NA	ATVPWTDYQETQY
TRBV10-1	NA	ASSDGDEKLF
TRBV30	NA	AWGLRGDQPQH
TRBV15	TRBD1	ATSRGQGWEQY
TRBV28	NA	ASNPQAGLDTQY
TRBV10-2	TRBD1	ASRGGQGDYNSPLH